This passage covers 5 T cell receptor beta chains from one sample sequenced in a study of T cells and copy number aberrations in small-cell lung cancer. Clones were sequenced by immunoSEQ multiplex PCR, and TCRdb holds only the in-frame ones, with some missing. The sample shows about 2,700 clones, roughly 80% of them seen only once. Sequencing was performed on normal tissue next to the tumor. Source of these receptors: a man in his fifties or sixties with small cell lung cancer.

About this clone: A junction boundary mismatches the germline segment, possibly from a read error. This chain connects TRBV7-9 to TRBJ2-3, with 8 bases aligning to TRBD1. Germline assignment: CDR1 SEHNR and CDR2 FQNEAQ (reference sequence). The CDR3 consists of 15 residues. CDR3 residues: CASSSQGDSIDTQYF. The DNA of the CDR3 is TGTGCCAGCAGCTCACAGGGGGACAGCATAGATACGCAGTATTTT.

In its sample, this clone was seen a few times. The rearrangement links TRBV18 to TRBJ2-1; 9 bases match TRBD2. CDR1 is KGHSH and CDR2 is LQKENI in the germline V gene. CDR3 length equals 15 residues. The V and J ends lost 3 bases and 4 bases, in that order; junction bases with no gene match: 4. For the CDR3, the DNA is TGTGCCAGCTCACCTTCGCGGGAGGGATACAATGAGCAGTTCTTC. Its protein product is CASSPSREGYNEQFF.

Comments on this clone: At one end the junction does not follow the germline gene, possibly because of a read error. This rearrangement joins TRBV7-6 to TRBJ1-1, with D unclear. The length of the CDR3 is 13 residues. CDR1 is SGHVS, CDR2 FNYEAQ, per germline. The CDR3 bases are TGTACCAGCAGCTTAGATCAGAACACTGAAGCTTTCTTT. The encoded protein is CTSSLDQNTEAFF.

The rearrangement links TRBV19 to TRBJ2-7; D possibly uses TRBD1 or TRBD2 (5 bases each). In germline, CDR1 is LNHDA, CDR2 SQIVND (reference sequence). The V gene lost 5 bases and the J gene lost 6 bases, with 14 bases spanning the gap. This CDR3 comprises 13 residues. The CDR3 sequence: CASSPSTRGEQYF. The CDR3 DNA reads TGTGCCAGTAGTCCCTCAACTAGGGGCGAGCAGTACTTC.

This clone was seen just once. The chain links TRBV6-1 to TRBJ2-5; 13 nucleotides match TRBD2. CDR1 and CDR2 from the germline V gene are MNHNS and SASEGT. The CDR3 runs to 16 residues. The V segment lost 4 bases and the J segment 2 bases; nucleotides outside the gene matches: 4. The CDR3 here is CASSATSGGIQETQYF. CDR3 nucleotides: TGTGCCAGCAGTGCGACTAGCGGGGGGATACAAGAGACCCAGTACTTC.